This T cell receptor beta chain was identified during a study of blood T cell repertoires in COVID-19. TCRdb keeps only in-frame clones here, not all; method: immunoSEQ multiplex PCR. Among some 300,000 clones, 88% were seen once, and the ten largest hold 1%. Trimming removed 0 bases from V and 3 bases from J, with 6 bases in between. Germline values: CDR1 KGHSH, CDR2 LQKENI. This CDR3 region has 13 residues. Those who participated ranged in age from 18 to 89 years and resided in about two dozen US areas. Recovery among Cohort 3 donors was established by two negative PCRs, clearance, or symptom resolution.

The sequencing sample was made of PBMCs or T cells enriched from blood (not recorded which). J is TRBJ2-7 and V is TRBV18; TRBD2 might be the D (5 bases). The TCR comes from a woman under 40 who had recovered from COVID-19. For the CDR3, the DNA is TGTGCCAGCTCACCACCCAGCGGCTACGAGCAGTACTTC. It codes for CASSPPSGYEQYF.